The present TCR beta chain was sequenced within a study of cytomegalovirus exposure and HLA in healthy donors. Overall study findings and caveats: HLA alleles showed associations with 16,951 TCR beta sequences in a later analysis, at a 0.05 false discovery rate.

Germline lookup yields CDR1 SGHRS and CDR2 YFSETQ. CDR3 length: 15 amino acids. With 1 base clipped from V and 5 bases from J, the junction kept 3 bases outside the gene matches. PCR involved 60 Vbeta and 13 Jbeta primers. Using immunoSEQ multiplex PCR, the repertoire was profiled, and TCRdb retains in-frame clones only, with some absent. The table lists 120,000 to 150,000 clones, approximately 80% of them singletons. Note on this clone: Antigen unknown.

V is TRBV5-1 and J is TRBJ1-6, with 7 bases lining up with TRBD1. This receptor was taken from a man aged 18-30 years in good health and CMV-seronegative. Sequencing was carried out using PBMCs. The CDR3 loop reads CASSLHTGDNSPLHF. The CDR3 nucleotides are TGCGCCAGCAGCTTGCATACAGGGGATAATTCACCCCTCCACTTT.